Listed here are 24 T cell receptor beta chains from one sample, sequenced in a study of tumor and adjacent non-tumor tissue in lung cancer. RNA was extracted from bulk tissue without any cell sorting. A modified ARM-PCR protocol with three rounds of nested PCR amplified TCRbeta. TCRdb fed the multiplex PCR reads into MiXCR, producing one record per CDR3 protein. The table shows some 120,000 distinct CDR3 sequences, with 66% occurring only once. The sequenced material came from lung tumor tissue. The source is a man aged 25-45 years with non-small cell lung cancer.

As to this clonotype: The junction does not match germline at one end; this may be a read error. This sequence joins TRBV11-2 and TRBJ1-1, with 10 bases that match TRBD1. The CDR3 contains 14 residues. Germline V lookup: CDR1 SGHAT, CDR2 FQNNGV. The CDR3 loop reads CASSARTGGTEVFF. DNA for the CDR3: TGTGCCAGCAGCGCCCGGACAGGGGGAACTGAAGTTTTCTTT.

The chain recombines TRBV7-9 with TRBJ2-7; a weak D match, TRBD2 (6 bases). CDR1 and CDR2 from the germline V gene are SEHNR and FQNEAQ (reference sequence). V shed 3 bases and J shed 3 bases, with 9 bases lying between them. The CDR3 contains 13 residues. The CDR3 loop is CASSFSSVYEQYF. The CDR3 DNA is TGTGCCAGCAGCTTTTCTAGCGTCTACGAGCAGTACTTC.

A word on this clonotype: A much larger clone lies one base from this, so it may be a read error. The chain is built from TRBV4-2 and TRBJ2-2; D may be TRBD1 (7 bases). V lost 0 bases and J 15 bases, leaving 17 bases between the germline ends. Germline-derived CDR1 and CDR2 are LGHNA and YNFKEQ. The CDR3 loop spans 14 amino acids. As DNA, the CDR3 is TGTGCCAGCAGCCAAGATGACAGGGTCGGGGACTTGTTTTTT. Translating gives CASSQDDRVGDLFF.

Details on this clonotype: This sequence may be a read error, since a much larger clone differs from it by one base. The chain employs TRBV4-1 and TRBJ1-2; unclear D gene. The length of the CDR3 is 15 residues. Trimming took 2 bases from V and 5 from J, leaving 15 bases between them. Germline CDR1 reads MGHRA; CDR2 reads YSYEKL. The CDR3 DNA reads TGCGCCAGCAGCCAATTGTTTCGGCACGAGTATGGCTACACCTTC. Amino acid sequence: CASSQLFRHEYGYTF.

The V gene is TRBV12-3 or TRBV12-4, the J gene TRBJ1-5; D remains unclear. The CDR3 length is 15 residues. V was shortened by 6 bases and J by 3 bases, with 15 bases between the two germline ends. The CDR3 here is CASSLIWELNQPQHF. CDR3 in DNA: TGTGCCAGCAGCCTAATCTGGGAGCTCAATCAGCCCCAGCATTTT.

On this clonotype itself: A much larger clone lies a single base off, so this may be a read error. J is TRBJ1-1 and V is TRBV6-2 or TRBV6-3; D call uncertain. The CDR3 runs 14 residues. Germline CDR1 and CDR2: MNHEY and SVGEGT. CDR3 sequence: CASGYLMVRPEAFF. For the CDR3, the DNA is TGTGCCAGCGGTTACCTCATGGTTCGACCTGAAGCTTTCTTT.

This clonotype was seen more than once but under ten times. The chain employs TRBV7-9 and TRBJ1-6; D remains unclear. The CDR3 has 18 residues. The V gene's germline CDR1 is SEHNR and CDR2 FQNEAQ (reference sequence). V lost 1 base and J 5 bases, leaving 18 bases between the germline ends. The CDR3 DNA reads TGTGCCAGCAGCTTAGAATTGGGATGGCGGACCAATAATTCACCCCTCCACTTT. Translated: CASSLELGWRTNNSPLHF.

On this clonotype itself: A much larger clone sits a single nucleotide away, making a read error possible. The V gene is TRBV21-1, the J gene TRBJ2-7; the table's D gene call, TRBD2, was not cross checked with the DNA. TRBV21-1 is marked as a pseudogene. The CDR3 loop spans 16 amino acids. The CDR3 sequence is CASSKTGGRESYEQYF. CDR3 nucleotide sequence: TGTGCCAGCAGCAAAACAGGCGGGAGAGAGTCCTACGAGCAGTACTTC.

This clonotype was seen a single time. The junction shows a germline mismatch at one end, possibly a read error. J is TRBJ2-7 and V is TRBV5-1; a possible D gene is TRBD1 (6 bases). This CDR3 is built from 15 residues. Per the germline V gene, CDR1 is SGHRS and CDR2 is YFSETQ. The CDR3 nucleotides read TGCGCCAGCAGTTTCACTTTAACAGGGCTCAGCGAGCAGTATTTC. Protein product: CASSFTLTGLSEQYF.

This clonotype came up a few times. The chain links TRBV28 to TRBJ2-1; TRBD1 matches at 9 bases. Unmatched junction bases numbered 13, after V lost 6 bases and J lost 4 bases. The CDR3 runs 17 residues. Germline values: CDR1 MDHEN, CDR2 SYDVKM. CDR3 DNA: TGTGCCAGCAGCGGGACAGGGTCTTTGGAGGGATACAATGAGCAGTTCTTC. Its protein is CASSGTGSLEGYNEQFF.

The DNA of the CDR3 is TGTGCCGGTAGTCCTCGAACAGAGCAGTACTTC. It yields the protein CAGSPRTEQYF. V is TRBV11-2 and J is TRBJ2-7; D ambiguous. The germline gives CDR1 SGHAT, CDR2 FQNNGV. CDR3 size: 11 residues. V lost 11 bases and J lost 7, with 15 bases in between.

A word on this clonotype: The junction departs from germline at one end; a sequencing error may be responsible. CDR3 nucleotides: TGCACCAGCGGCCAAGTAAGGGCCTGGGACAATCAGCCCCAGCATTTT. As protein: CTSGQVRAWDNQPQHF. The rearrangement links TRBV4-1 to TRBJ1-5; D remains ambiguous. The V gene's germline CDR1 is MGHRA and CDR2 YSYEKL. This CDR3 has 16 amino acids.

The chain employs TRBV12-3 or TRBV12-4 and TRBJ2-7, with a weak D call TRBD1 (6 bases). Trimming stripped 3 bases from V and 1 base from J, with 7 bases between. There are 13 residues in the CDR3. The CDR3 region is CASSFQGSYEQYF. CDR3 coding DNA: TGTGCCAGCAGTTTTCAGGGGTCCTACGAGCAGTACTTC.

With respect to this clonotype: A read error is possible here, since a much larger clone lies one base away. The chain is built from TRBV5-4 and TRBJ2-1; D possibly uses TRBD1 or TRBD2 (5 bases each). CDR3 length: 14 residues. V shed 0 bases and J shed 7 bases, with 11 bases lying between them. The germline V gene encodes CDR1 SGHNT and CDR2 YYREEE (reference sequence). CDR3 residues: CASSLVGRGNEQFF. CDR3 sequence (DNA): TGTGCCAGCAGCTTGGTGGGACGGGGAAATGAGCAGTTCTTC.

Worth noting for this clonotype: A junction end diverges from the germline sequence, so it may reflect a read error. The rearrangement uses TRBV12-3 or TRBV12-4 and TRBJ2-2; 9 bases map to TRBD1. The CDR3 loop spans 17 amino acids. CDR3 protein: CASNFYLGTGLTGELFF. The CDR3 region has the DNA TGTGCCAGCAATTTCTATTTGGGGACAGGGCTAACCGGGGAACTGTTTTTT.

This clonotype was detected ten times or more. The genes are TRBV11-2 and TRBJ1-5, with 9 bases identical to TRBD1. Germline CDR1 reads SGHAT; CDR2 reads FQNNGV. This CDR3 has 15 amino acids. V gave up 5 bases and J gave up 7 bases; unmatched junction bases: 9. The DNA for the CDR3 is TGTGCCAGCAGCCCGGGACAGGGTAATTTGCAGCCCCAGCATTTT. Its translation is CASSPGQGNLQPQHF.

The chain has TRBV20-1 and TRBJ2-3; no clear D. The CDR3 runs to 13 residues. Germline CDR1 reads DFQATT; CDR2 reads SNEGSKA (reference sequence). In DNA form, the CDR3 reads TGCGGTGTGGTCGACCGTATGACAGATACGCAGTATTTT. This sequence encodes CGVVDRMTDTQYF.

In its sample, this clonotype was seen once. This may be a read error, as it is one base from a much larger clone. V gene TRBV20-1 combines with J gene TRBJ2-3, with 8 bases identical to TRBD2. The CDR3 runs to 16 residues. Germline lookup yields CDR1 DFQATT and CDR2 SNEGSKA (reference sequence). CDR3 nucleotide sequence: TGCAGTGCCCGCCTTGCGGCGGGAGGTAGCATAGATACGCAGTATTTT. As protein: CSARLAAGGSIDTQYF.

V usage is TRBV11-2 and J usage is TRBJ2-3; D possibly corresponds to TRBD2 (5 bases). The V and J ends lost 8 bases and 4 bases respectively, with 16 bases between them. Germline V gene sequence: CDR1 SGHAT, CDR2 FQNNGV. This CDR3 comprises 14 residues. The CDR3 DNA follows: TGTGCCAGCGGCCGGGAACAGAGTCCAGATACGCAGTATTTT. Protein sequence: CASGREQSPDTQYF.

This clonotype occurred a few times. This rearrangement joins TRBV5-6 to TRBJ2-3; 9 bases are shared with TRBD2. Per germline, CDR1 SGHDT and CDR2 YYEEEE. V shed 4 bases and J 6 bases; nucleotides not matched to a gene: 12. This CDR3 spans 16 amino acids. CDR3 residues: CASSALLAGIWDTQYF. CDR3 DNA sequence: TGTGCCAGCAGCGCCCTTCTAGCGGGGATATGGGATACGCAGTATTTT.

Remarks on this clonotype: An end of the junction does not agree with germline; a read error may underlie this. The rearrangement uses TRBV29-1 and TRBJ1-5; TRBD1 matches 7 bases. Per germline, CDR1 SQVTM and CDR2 ANQGSEA. This CDR3 comprises 14 residues. CDR3 coding DNA: TGCAGCGTTGCACAGGGGCGCAACAATCAGTCCCATCATTTT. As protein: CSVAQGRNNQSHHF.

The sample holds a few counts of this clonotype. It may be a read error: a sequence one base away is much more abundant. CDR3 nucleotides: TGTGCCAGCAGCCAACCTATTACCTACGAGCAGTACTTC. Translating it yields CASSQPITYEQYF. The chain joins TRBV14 to TRBJ2-7; D is uncertain. This CDR3 region has 13 residues. Trimming removed 2 bases from V and 2 bases from J, with 7 bases in between. In germline, CDR1 is SGHDN, CDR2 FVKESK.

In the case of this clonotype: The final CDR3 position lacks the conserved phenylalanine or tryptophan, pointing to a likely read error. The V call is TRBV6-6, the J call TRBJ2-1; 12 bases are shared with TRBD2. Germline V gene data show CDR1 as MNHNY and CDR2 as SVGAGI (reference sequence). V shed 5 bases, J shed 6 bases, and the junction held 5 bases outside the gene matches. The CDR3 consists of 15 residues. CDR3 loop: CASSDRLAGVNEQFL. The CDR3 DNA is TGTGCCAGCAGTGATAGACTAGCGGGGGTCAATGAGCAGTTCCTC.

With regard to this clonotype: The CDR3 does not end in the conserved phenylalanine or tryptophan, so this is likely a read error. The chain is built from TRBV20-1 and TRBJ1-1; D might be TRBD1 (5 bases). This CDR3 has 13 amino acids. CDR1 is DFQATT and CDR2 is SNEGSKA in the germline V gene (reference sequence). The CDR3 loop reads CNASPGTNTEAFL. In nucleotides, the CDR3 is TGCAATGCTAGCCCCGGGACTAACACTGAAGCTTTCTTA.